Listed below are T cell receptor beta chains from one sample, sequenced in a study of T cell responses to AZD1222 COVID-19 vaccine. Using immunoSEQ multiplex PCR, the repertoire was profiled, and TCRdb retains in-frame clones only, with some absent. The sample records 100,000 or so clones, around 90% being singletons. The specimen comprised peripheral blood, sampled on day 0 of AZD1222 vaccination. The receptor set was obtained from an adult in good health. CDR3s include the opening cysteine and the closing phenylalanine or tryptophan. Fields, in order: CDR3 protein, CDR3 DNA, V gene, D gene, clone size, J gene. The D gene is left open where the match is weak. Size tells how often a clone was seen (once, few, many) or the class of an expanded clone, and some rows leave it out.

CASSQGSGNNQPQHF | TGTGCCAGCAGCCAAGGTTCAGGGAACAATCAGCCCCAGCATTTT | TRBV4-2 | . | . | TRBJ1-5
CASSPGRVRTEAFF | TGTGCCAGCTCACCGGGCCGGGTGAGGACTGAAGCTTTCTTT | TRBV18 | . | . | TRBJ1-1
CASIRGTSSTGELFF | TGTGCCAGTATCCGGGGGACTAGCTCGACCGGGGAGCTGTTTTTT | TRBV19 | TRBD2 | once | TRBJ2-2
CASRLAREDTGELFF | TGTGCAAGTCGCTTGGCCAGGGAAGACACCGGGGAGCTGTTTTTT | TRBV12-2 | . | . | TRBJ2-2
CATQRSTGNYGYTF | TGTGCCACCCAACGCTCAACAGGGAACTATGGCTACACCTTC | TRBV6-4 | . | . | TRBJ1-2
CASRTGEWHTYEQYF | TGTGCCAGCAGGACAGGGGAGTGGCACACCTACGAGCAGTACTTC | TRBV6-5 | TRBD1 | . | TRBJ2-7
CASTTDPSGANVLTF | TGTGCCAGCACCACTGACCCTTCTGGGGCCAACGTCCTGACTTTC | TRBV2 | . | . | TRBJ2-6
CASSLQGAGEKLFF | TGTGCCAGCAGCTTGCAGGGGGCTGGAGAAAAACTGTTTTTT | TRBV5-5 | TRBD1 | . | TRBJ1-4
CASSKDPGTRFSGANVLTF | TGTGCCAGCAGCAAAGACCCCGGGACACGCTTCTCTGGGGCCAACGTCCTGACTTTC | TRBV7-7 | . | . | TRBJ2-6
CASSYAGAVGYGYTF | TGTGCCAGCAGTTACGCAGGGGCTGTGGGCTATGGCTACACCTTC | TRBV6-5 | . | once | TRBJ1-2
CASSLGPDSGNTIYF | TGTGCCAGCAGCTTGGGCCCCGACTCTGGAAACACCATATATTTT | TRBV5-4 | . | few | TRBJ1-3
CASSLFRDRGPYEQYF | TGTGCCAGCAGTTTATTTCGGGACAGGGGACCCTACGAGCAGTACTTC | TRBV27 | TRBD1 | once | TRBJ2-7
CASSSDTDTQYF | TGCGCCAGCAGCTCGGACACAGATACGCAGTATTTT | TRBV5-1 | . | . | TRBJ2-3
CASSPGTDETFF | TGTGCCAGCAGCCCTGGGACAGATGAAACTTTCTTT | TRBV5-5 | TRBD1 | . | TRBJ1-1
CASSSGAYNEQFF | TGTGCCAGCAGTTCTGGGGCCTACAATGAGCAGTTCTTC | TRBV27 | . | . | TRBJ2-1
CASSLNVALRQSSDGYTF | TGCGCCAGCAGCTTGAATGTAGCGCTGCGACAGAGCTCCGATGGCTACACCTTC | TRBV5-1 | . | . | TRBJ1-2
CASSKLRDSDSPLHF | TGTGCCAGCTCGAAGCTAAGGGACAGTGATTCACCCCTCCACTTT | TRBV18 | TRBD1 | once | TRBJ1-6
CASSIGSPTEAFF | TGTGCCAGTAGTATAGGATCCCCAACTGAAGCTTTCTTT | TRBV19 | . | once | TRBJ1-1
CASSRDSGANVLTF | TGTGCCAGCAGCCGAGACTCTGGGGCCAACGTCCTGACTTTC | TRBV28 | . | . | TRBJ2-6
CASSLGPGGNIAGTEAFF | TGTGCCAGCAGTTTAGGTCCAGGGGGCAATATAGCGGGCACTGAAGCTTTCTTT | TRBV27 | TRBD1 | . | TRBJ1-1
CASSQGAGTPYGYTF | TGTGCCAGCAGCCAGGGGGCGGGGACACCCTATGGCTACACCTTC | TRBV5-6 | TRBD1 | . | TRBJ1-2
CATSRDSLYNTGELFF | TGTGCCACCAGCAGAGATTCTCTCTATAACACCGGGGAGCTGTTTTTT | TRBV15 | . | . | TRBJ2-2
CASSSTEQIYNEKLFF | TGTGCCAGCAGCTCGACGGAACAGATATATAATGAAAAACTGTTTTTT | TRBV28 | . | . | TRBJ1-4
CASSSVGQDTEAFF | TGTGCCAGCAGCTCTGTGGGACAAGACACTGAAGCTTTCTTT | TRBV5-4 | . | . | TRBJ1-1
CASSLASGQDPHTIYF | TGTGCCAGCAGTTTAGCGTCCGGACAGGATCCTCACACCATATATTTT | TRBV12-1 | . | . | TRBJ1-3
CAISEGSSGGPHYEQYF | TGTGCCATCAGTGAGGGATCTAGCGGGGGGCCACACTACGAGCAGTACTTC | TRBV10-3 | TRBD2 | once | TRBJ2-7
CASSLAGAGAQTNTGELFF | TGTGCCAGCAGCTTGGCCGGGGCAGGGGCTCAAACGAACACCGGGGAGCTGTTTTTT | TRBV5-4 | . | . | TRBJ2-2